This is a list of T cell receptor beta chains from one sample in a study of radiotherapy plus CTLA-4 blockade in lung cancer. Sequencing used immunoSEQ multiplex PCR; TCRdb keeps in-frame clones, though not all of them. The repertoire includes roughly 120,000 clones, about four fifths of them detected once, and 4% to 6% sits in the top ten. The sequencing used peripheral blood, collected from a patient treated with radiotherapy plus ipilimumab. The receptors were gathered from a human donor with non-small cell lung cancer who had a partial response to radiotherapy plus ipilimumab. The CDR3 runs from the conserved cysteine through the conserved F or W. The order of the fields is D gene, J gene, V gene, clone size, CDR3 DNA, CDR3 protein. A D gene is named only where the DNA matches it firmly. A clone size is listed for some rows: how often the clone was seen (once, few, many), or a class if it is expanded.

>TRBD1|TRBJ1-4|TRBV7-8|once
TGTGCCAGCAGCTTAGCTCAGGGGGGTGAAAAACTGTTTTTT
CASSLAQGGEKLFF
>TRBD1|TRBJ1-4|TRBV10-2|few
TGCGCCAGCAGTGACGCGGGACAGAGGAATGAAAAACTGTTTTTT
CASSDAGQRNEKLFF
>.|TRBJ1-2|TRBV7-2|.
TGTGCCAGCAGCTTTTTTGTCTCGGGGGGGTATGGCTACACCTTC
CASSFFVSGGYGYTF
>.|TRBJ2-1|TRBV7-2|once
TGTGCCAGCAGCTTTTTACTAAACAATGAGCAGTTCTTC
CASSFLLNNEQFF
>.|TRBJ2-3|TRBV10-1|.
TGCGCCAGCAGTGTAAGGCTAGCCCCCAGAGATACGCAGTATTTT
CASSVRLAPRDTQYF
>TRBD2|TRBJ2-3|TRBV9|few
TGTGCCAGCAGCGTTCGGACTAGCGGGTCCACAGATACGCAGTATTTT
CASSVRTSGSTDTQYF
>.|TRBJ1-1|TRBV28|.
TGTGCCAGCAGTCTACCTCGGACAGAAGGGGCGACTGAAGCTTTCTTT
CASSLPRTEGATEAFF
>TRBD1|TRBJ1-6|TRBV28|few
TGTGCCACCTACCCGGGACAGCGTAATTCACCCCTCCACTTT
CATYPGQRNSPLHF
>TRBD2|TRBJ2-7|TRBV28|.
TGTGCCAGCAGTTTATCCGGGACTAGCGGGAGTCTCTACGAGCAGTACTTC
CASSLSGTSGSLYEQYF
>.|TRBJ1-4|TRBV5-1|.
TGCGCCAGCAGCTTGTCTCACAGTAATGAAAAACTGTTTTTT
CASSLSHSNEKLFF
>.|TRBJ1-4|TRBV5-1|.
TGCGCCAGCAGCTCCCGCGACCTCGGGGAAAAACTGTTTTTT
CASSSRDLGEKLFF
>.|TRBJ2-1|TRBV6-1|.
TGTGCCAGCAGGGCAACTAGGGGGTTTGATGAGCAGTTCTTC
CASRATRGFDEQFF
>TRBD1|TRBJ2-1|TRBV28|.
TGTGCCAGCAGTTTACCCGGAGCTGAGGGGGACAGAAGCTCCTACAATGAGCAGTTCTTC
CASSLPGAEGDRSSYNEQFF
>TRBD2|TRBJ2-2|TRBV10-3|once
TGTGCCATCAGTGAGCTGGTACTAGCGGGAGCTGGGGAGCTGTTTTTT
CAISELVLAGAGELFF
>TRBD1|TRBJ2-1|TRBV29-1|.
TGCAGCGTTGAAGATCCGTTTGCCGAGACAGGGGGCCTGGATGAGCAGTTCTTC
CSVEDPFAETGGLDEQFF
>.|TRBJ2-2|TRBV7-3|.
TGTGCCAGCAGCTTAGGGAGCGGAACCGGGGAGCTGTTTTTT
CASSLGSGTGELFF
>.|TRBJ1-1|TRBV20-1|.
TGCAGTGCACAGGGGAACACTGAAGCTTTCTTT
CSAQGNTEAFF
>.|TRBJ1-5|TRBV6-1|.
TGTGCCAGCAGTGAAGAAATGAGCCTAGGCCCGTTGGAGCCCCAGCATTTT
CASSEEMSLGPLEPQHF
>TRBD2|TRBJ2-1|TRBV5-1|.
TGCGCCAGCAGCTCGAACCCGACTAGCGGGAGTTACAATGAGCAGTTCTTC
CASSSNPTSGSYNEQFF
>TRBD1|TRBJ1-1|TRBV4-2|.
TGTGCCAGCAGCCTTCGGACAGGGGGCCTGAACACTGAAGCTTTCTTT
CASSLRTGGLNTEAFF
>TRBD1|TRBJ1-2|TRBV29-1|.
TGCAGCGTTGCCAGGGACAGTTCAGGGGTTGGCTACACCTTC
CSVARDSSGVGYTF
>.|TRBJ2-5|TRBV18|.
TGTGCCAGCTCACTCGGTCTGTTGGTGGCCCAGTACTTC
CASSLGLLVAQYF
>TRBD2|TRBJ2-5|TRBV7-3|.
TGTGCCAGCAGCTTGCGCGGGACTAGCATGGGGGAGACCCAGTACTTC
CASSLRGTSMGETQYF
>TRBD1|TRBJ1-2|TRBV19|.
TGTGCCAGTAGGGGGACAGGGGGACATCAAGGCGGCTACACCTTC
CASRGTGGHQGGYTF
>.|TRBJ2-5|TRBV6-4|.
TGTGCCAGCAGTGAAGTGGCGGGGCTACAAGAGACCCAGTACTTC
CASSEVAGLQETQYF
>.|TRBJ1-1|TRBV11-1|.
TGTGCCAGCAGCTTCTTAGGCAGGCTGAACACTGAAGCTTTCTTT
CASSFLGRLNTEAFF
>.|TRBJ1-2|TRBV7-2|.
TGTGCCAGCAGCTCCCGGGGGTACTATGGCTACACCTTC
CASSSRGYYGYTF
>TRBD1|TRBJ1-2|TRBV19|.
TGTGCCAGTAGCGTCCCGGGACAGGCCCACTATGGCTACACCTTC
CASSVPGQAHYGYTF
>.|TRBJ1-4|TRBV30|few
TGTGCCTGGAGTGCACAGTGGGGAGAGGGTGAAAAACTGTTTTTT
CAWSAQWGEGEKLFF
>.|TRBJ1-5|TRBV28|once
TGTGCCAGCAGTTTAAGCCATTTCAATCAGCCCCAGCATTTT
CASSLSHFNQPQHF
>.|TRBJ2-6|TRBV6-5|.
TGTGCCAGCAGTCGCGGGGAGTCTGGGGCCAACGTCCTGACTTTC
CASSRGESGANVLTF
>TRBD2|TRBJ2-5|TRBV29-1|once
TGCAGCGTTGTCCAACTAGCGGGAGGAGGCGAGACCCAGTACTTC
CSVVQLAGGGETQYF
>TRBD1|TRBJ1-2|TRBV28|.
TGTGCCAGCAAGATAACCGGGACAGGGGGATCCCTCTACTATGGCTACACCTTC
CASKITGTGGSLYYGYTF
>TRBD1|TRBJ2-1|TRBV19|.
TGTGCCAGTCAGAACAGGGGTAGTAATGAGCAGTTCTTC
CASQNRGSNEQFF
>TRBD2|TRBJ2-3|TRBV27|.
TGTGCCAGCAGTTTACTAGCGGGAGATACGCAGTATTTT
CASSLLAGDTQYF
>.|TRBJ1-1|TRBV5-6|many
TGTGCCAGCAGCTTTGGACTACAACCTGAAGCTTTCTTT
CASSFGLQPEAFF
>TRBD1|TRBJ1-2|TRBV7-9|.
TGTGCCAGCAGCTTAGCCGGGACAGGGGGCCCTACCTATGGCTACACCTTC
CASSLAGTGGPTYGYTF
>.|TRBJ1-2|TRBV9|.
TGTGCCAGCAGTACACCCCGGGGATCTACTAACTATGGCTACACCTTC
CASSTPRGSTNYGYTF
>.|TRBJ2-7|TRBV7-9|.
TGTGCCAGCAGCTTAGCGGGAGGAGCCTACGAGCAGTACTTC
CASSLAGGAYEQYF
>TRBD1|TRBJ2-5|TRBV7-6|once
TGTGCCAGCAGCTTTATGACAGGGGGACACCAAGAGACCCAGTACTTC
CASSFMTGGHQETQYF
>TRBD1|TRBJ1-5|TRBV6-6|few
TGTGCCAGCAGTTTAACACAGGGGGGCAGCAATCAGCCCCAGCATTTT
CASSLTQGGSNQPQHF
>.|TRBJ2-1|TRBV13|.
TGTGCCAGCAGCTTAGGGCGGGCAAATGAGCAGTTCTTC
CASSLGRANEQFF
>TRBD1|TRBJ2-1|TRBV5-1|.
TGCGCCAGCAGCACAGGACAGGGCGCTAGCTCCTACAATGAGCAGTTCTTC
CASSTGQGASSYNEQFF
>.|TRBJ1-5|TRBV19|.
TGTGCCAGTAGTATCCAACAGGGCAGAGGAAATCAGCCCCAGCATTTT
CASSIQQGRGNQPQHF